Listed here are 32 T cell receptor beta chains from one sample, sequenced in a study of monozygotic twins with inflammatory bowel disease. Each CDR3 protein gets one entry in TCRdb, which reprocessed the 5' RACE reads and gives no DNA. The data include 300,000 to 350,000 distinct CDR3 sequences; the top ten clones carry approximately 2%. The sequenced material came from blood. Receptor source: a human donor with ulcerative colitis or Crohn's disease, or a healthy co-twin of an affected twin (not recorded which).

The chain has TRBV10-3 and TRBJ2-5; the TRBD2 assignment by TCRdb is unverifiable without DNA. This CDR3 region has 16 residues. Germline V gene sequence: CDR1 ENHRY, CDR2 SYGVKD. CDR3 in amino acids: CAISDAGGISQETQYF.

The CDR3 sequence: CASSKSGGSAGNSPLHF. The J gene is TRBJ1-6, the V gene TRBV19. The CDR3 contains 17 residues. CDR1 and CDR2 from the germline V gene are LNHDA and SQIVND (reference sequence).

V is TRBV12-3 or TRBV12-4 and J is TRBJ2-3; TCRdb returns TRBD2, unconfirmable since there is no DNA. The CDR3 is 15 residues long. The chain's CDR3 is CASREVGLELDTQYF.

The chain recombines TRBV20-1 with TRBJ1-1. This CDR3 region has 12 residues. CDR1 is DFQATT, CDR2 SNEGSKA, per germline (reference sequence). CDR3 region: CSARVRETEAFF.

CDR3 sequence reads: CASGRGISGNTIYF. This rearrangement joins TRBV28 to TRBJ1-3; as DNA is missing, the TRBD1 call by TCRdb cannot be tested. CDR3 length: 14 residues. Per the germline V gene, CDR1 is MDHEN and CDR2 is SYDVKM.

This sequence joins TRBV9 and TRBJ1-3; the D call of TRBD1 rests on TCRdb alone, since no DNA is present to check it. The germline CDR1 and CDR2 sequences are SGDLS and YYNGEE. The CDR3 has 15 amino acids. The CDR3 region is CASSPTGASGNTIYF.

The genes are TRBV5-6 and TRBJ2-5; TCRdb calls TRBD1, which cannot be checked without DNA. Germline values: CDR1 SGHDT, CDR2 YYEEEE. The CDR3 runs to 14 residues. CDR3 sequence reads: CASSSWTGRETQYF.

The CDR3 here is CASSILAATYNEQFF. V gene TRBV6-2 or TRBV6-3 combines with J gene TRBJ2-1. The CDR3 covers 15 residues. CDR1 is MNHEY and CDR2 is SVGEGT in the germline V gene.

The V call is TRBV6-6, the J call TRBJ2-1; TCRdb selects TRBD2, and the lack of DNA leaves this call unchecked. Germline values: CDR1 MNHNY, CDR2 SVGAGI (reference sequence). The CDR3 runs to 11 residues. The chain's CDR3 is CASTQAGEQFF.

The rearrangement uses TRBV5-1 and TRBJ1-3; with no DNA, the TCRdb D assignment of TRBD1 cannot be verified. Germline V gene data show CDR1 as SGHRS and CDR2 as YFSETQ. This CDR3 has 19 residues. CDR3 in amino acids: CASSTESVLVRDSGNTIYF.

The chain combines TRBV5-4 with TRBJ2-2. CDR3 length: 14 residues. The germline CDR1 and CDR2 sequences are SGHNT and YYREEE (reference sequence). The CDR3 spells CASSYDSYKGELFF.

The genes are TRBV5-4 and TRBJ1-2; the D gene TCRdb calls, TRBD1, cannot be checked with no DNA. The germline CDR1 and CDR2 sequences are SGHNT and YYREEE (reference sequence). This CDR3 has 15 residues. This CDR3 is CASSRPGQGGYGYTF.

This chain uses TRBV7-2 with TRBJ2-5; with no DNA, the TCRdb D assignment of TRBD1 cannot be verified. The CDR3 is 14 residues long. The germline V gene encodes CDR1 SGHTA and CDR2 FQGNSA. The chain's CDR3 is CASSPAGRGETQYF.

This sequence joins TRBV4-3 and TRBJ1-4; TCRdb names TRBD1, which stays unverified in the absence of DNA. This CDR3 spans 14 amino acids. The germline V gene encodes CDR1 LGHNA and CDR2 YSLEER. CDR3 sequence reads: CASSQGQFNEKLFF.

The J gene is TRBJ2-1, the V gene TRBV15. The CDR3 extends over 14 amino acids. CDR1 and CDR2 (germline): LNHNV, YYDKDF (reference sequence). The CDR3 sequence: CATSRAQSYNEQFF.

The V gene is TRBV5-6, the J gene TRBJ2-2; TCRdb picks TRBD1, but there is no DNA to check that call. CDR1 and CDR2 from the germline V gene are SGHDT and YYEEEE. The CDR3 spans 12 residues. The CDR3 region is CASSPGRGELFF.

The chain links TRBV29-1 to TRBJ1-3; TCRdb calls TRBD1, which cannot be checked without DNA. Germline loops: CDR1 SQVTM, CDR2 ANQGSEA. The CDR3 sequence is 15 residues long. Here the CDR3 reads CSVGWDSHSGNTIYF.

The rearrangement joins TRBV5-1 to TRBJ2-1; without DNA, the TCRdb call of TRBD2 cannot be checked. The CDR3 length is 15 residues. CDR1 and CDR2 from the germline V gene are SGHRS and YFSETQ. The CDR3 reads CASSIGLQGHNEQFF.

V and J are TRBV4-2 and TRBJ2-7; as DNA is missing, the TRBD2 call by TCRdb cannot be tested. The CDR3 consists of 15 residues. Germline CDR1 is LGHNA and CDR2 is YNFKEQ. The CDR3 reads CASSQATGGVYEQYF.

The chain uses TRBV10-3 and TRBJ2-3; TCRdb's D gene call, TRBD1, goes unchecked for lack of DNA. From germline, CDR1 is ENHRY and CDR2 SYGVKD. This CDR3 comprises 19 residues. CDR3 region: CAISDRGSLQGRSTDTQYF.

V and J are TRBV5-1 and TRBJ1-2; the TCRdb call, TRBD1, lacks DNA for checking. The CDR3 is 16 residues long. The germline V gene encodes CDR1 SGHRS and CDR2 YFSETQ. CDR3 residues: CASSAGQIADSNGYTF.

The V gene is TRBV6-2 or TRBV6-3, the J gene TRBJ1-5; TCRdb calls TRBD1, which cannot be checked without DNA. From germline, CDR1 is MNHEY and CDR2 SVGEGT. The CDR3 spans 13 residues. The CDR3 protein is CASMRDGNQPQHF.

The CDR3 reads CASSFAGTSNTGELFF. This chain links TRBV5-1 with TRBJ2-2; TCRdb proposes TRBD2, but this gene call is untestable without DNA. CDR3 length: 16 amino acids. Germline V gene data show CDR1 as SGHRS and CDR2 as YFSETQ.

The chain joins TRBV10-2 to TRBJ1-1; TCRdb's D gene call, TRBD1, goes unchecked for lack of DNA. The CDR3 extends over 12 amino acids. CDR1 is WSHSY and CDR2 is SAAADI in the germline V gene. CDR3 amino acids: CAAGAGTLEAFF.

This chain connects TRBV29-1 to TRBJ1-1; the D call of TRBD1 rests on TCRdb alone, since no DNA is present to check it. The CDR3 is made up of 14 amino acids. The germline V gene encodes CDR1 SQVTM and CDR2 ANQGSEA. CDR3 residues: CSVGQGASNTEAFF.

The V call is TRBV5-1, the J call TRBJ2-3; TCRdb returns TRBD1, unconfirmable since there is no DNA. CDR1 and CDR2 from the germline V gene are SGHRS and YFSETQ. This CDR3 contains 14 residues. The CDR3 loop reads CASSLDYAPDTQYF. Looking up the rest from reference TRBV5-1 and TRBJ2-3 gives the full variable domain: KAGVTQTPRYLIKTRGQQVTLSCSPISGHRSVSWYQQTPGQGLQFLFEYFSETQRNKGNFPGRFSGRQFSNSRSEMNVSTLELGDSALYLCASSLDYAPDTQYFGPGTRLTVL.

The CDR3 here is CASSLVPGYSGANVLTF. This sequence joins TRBV7-9 and TRBJ2-6; the D call of TRBD1 rests on TCRdb alone, since no DNA is present to check it. Germline loops: CDR1 SEHNR, CDR2 FQNEAQ (reference sequence). The CDR3 is made up of 17 amino acids.

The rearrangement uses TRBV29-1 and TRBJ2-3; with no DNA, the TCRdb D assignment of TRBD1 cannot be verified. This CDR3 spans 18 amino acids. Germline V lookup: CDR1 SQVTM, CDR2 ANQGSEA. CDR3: CSVGSGQGAVTSTDTQYF.

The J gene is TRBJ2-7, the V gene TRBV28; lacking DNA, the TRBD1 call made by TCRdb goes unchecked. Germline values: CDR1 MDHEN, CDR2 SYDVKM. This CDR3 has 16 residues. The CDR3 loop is CASSTLRQAPSDEQYF.

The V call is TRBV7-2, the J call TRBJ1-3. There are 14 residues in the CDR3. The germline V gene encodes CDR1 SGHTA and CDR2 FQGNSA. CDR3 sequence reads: CASSSRDPGNTIYF.

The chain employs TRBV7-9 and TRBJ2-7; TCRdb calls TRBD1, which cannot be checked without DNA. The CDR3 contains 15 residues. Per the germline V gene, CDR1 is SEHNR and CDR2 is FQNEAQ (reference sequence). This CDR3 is CASSSKTGGVSEQYF. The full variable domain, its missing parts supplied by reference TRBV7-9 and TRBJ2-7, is DTGVSQNPRHKITKRGQNVTFRCDPISEHNRLYWYRQTLGQGPEFLTYFQNEAQLEKSRLLSDRFSAERPKGSFSTLEIQRTEQGDSAMYLCASSSKTGGVSEQYFGPGTRLTVT.

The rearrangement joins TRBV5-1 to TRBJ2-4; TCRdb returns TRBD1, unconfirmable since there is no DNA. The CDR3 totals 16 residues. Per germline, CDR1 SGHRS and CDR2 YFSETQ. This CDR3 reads CASSHRDRGALNIQYF.